This TCR beta chain was captured in a study of blood T cells in healthy people across ages. Through a sample-barcoded 5' primer and a J-beta primer mix, a second PCR was run for roughly 7 to 11 cycles. Researchers report that a template-switch adaptor with 12 random nucleotides tagged each cDNA molecule. TCRdb reprocessed the 5' RACE reads with MiXCR, giving one entry per CDR3 protein. The sample has around 1,000,000 distinct CDR3 sequences; less than 25% are singletons. The total RNA that was extracted per sample amounted to at least 5.5 micrograms. Trimming pared 1 base from V and 0 bases from J, leaving 10 bases between. The germline V gene encodes CDR1 SQVTM and CDR2 ANQGSEA. The CDR3 has 14 residues. The same sample was also studied in work on T cells of mothers and their children. From that paper: TCR recombination output is shaped by thymic selection similarly in related and unrelated pairs.

This TCR was recovered from a girl aged 2 to 10 in good health. This chain links TRBV29-1 with TRBJ2-7; possibly TRBD2 for D (5 bases). Sequencing was done on a sample of blood. The CDR3 bases are TGCAGCGTTGAAGGAGCGGAGAGCTCCTACGAGCAGTACTTC. Residues: CSVEGAESSYEQYF.